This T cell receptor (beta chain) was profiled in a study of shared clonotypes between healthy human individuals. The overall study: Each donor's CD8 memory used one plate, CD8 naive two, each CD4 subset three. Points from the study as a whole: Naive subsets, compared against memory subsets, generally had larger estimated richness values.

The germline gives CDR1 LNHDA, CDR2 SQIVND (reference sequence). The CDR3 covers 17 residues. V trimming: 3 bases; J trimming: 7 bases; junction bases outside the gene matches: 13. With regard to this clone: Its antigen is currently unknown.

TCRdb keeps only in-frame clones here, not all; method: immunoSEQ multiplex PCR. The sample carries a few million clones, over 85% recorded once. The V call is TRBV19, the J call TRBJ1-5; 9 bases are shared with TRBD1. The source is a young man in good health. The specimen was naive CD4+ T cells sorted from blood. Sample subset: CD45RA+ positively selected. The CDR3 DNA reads TGTGCCAGTAGTATGAGTCCTGGACAGGGGTTCGGGCAGCCCCAGCATTTT. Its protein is CASSMSPGQGFGQPQHF.